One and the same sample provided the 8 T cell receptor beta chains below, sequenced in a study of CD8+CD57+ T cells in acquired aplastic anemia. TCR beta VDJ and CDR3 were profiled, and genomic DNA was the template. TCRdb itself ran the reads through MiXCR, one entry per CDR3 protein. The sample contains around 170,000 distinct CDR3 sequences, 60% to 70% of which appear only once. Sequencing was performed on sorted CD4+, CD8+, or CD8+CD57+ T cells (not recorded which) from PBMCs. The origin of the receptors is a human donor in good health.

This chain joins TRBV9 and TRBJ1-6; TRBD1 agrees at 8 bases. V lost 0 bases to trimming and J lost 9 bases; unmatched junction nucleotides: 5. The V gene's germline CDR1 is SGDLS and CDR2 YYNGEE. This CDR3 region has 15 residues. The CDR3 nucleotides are TGTGCCAGCAGCGTAGGGACAGGGTTCACTTCACCCCTCCACTTT. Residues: CASSVGTGFTSPLHF.

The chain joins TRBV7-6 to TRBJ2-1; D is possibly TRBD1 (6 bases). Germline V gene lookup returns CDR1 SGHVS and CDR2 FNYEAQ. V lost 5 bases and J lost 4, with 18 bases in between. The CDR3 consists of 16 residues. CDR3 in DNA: TGTGCCAGCAGCCAGGGGTCCGTTATTTTGTACAATGAGCAGTTCTTC. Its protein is CASSQGSVILYNEQFF.

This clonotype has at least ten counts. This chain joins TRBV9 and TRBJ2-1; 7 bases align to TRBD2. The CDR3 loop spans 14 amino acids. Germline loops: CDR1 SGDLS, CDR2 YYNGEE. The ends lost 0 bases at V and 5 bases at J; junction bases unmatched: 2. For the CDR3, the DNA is TGTGCCAGCAGCGTAGACCGGGGGGACAATGAGCAGTTCTTC. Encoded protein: CASSVDRGDNEQFF. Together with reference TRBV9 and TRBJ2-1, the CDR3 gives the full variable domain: DSGVTQTPKHLITATGQRVTLRCSPRSGDLSVYWYQQSLDQGLQFLIQYYNGEERAKGNILERFSAQQFPDLHSELNLSSLELGDSALYFCASSVDRGDNEQFFGPGTRLTVL.

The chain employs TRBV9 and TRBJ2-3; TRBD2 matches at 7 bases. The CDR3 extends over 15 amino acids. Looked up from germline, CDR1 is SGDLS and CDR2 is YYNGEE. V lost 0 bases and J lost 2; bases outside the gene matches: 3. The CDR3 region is CASSVAAGDTDTQYF. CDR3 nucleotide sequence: TGTGCCAGCAGCGTAGCTGCGGGGGACACAGATACGCAGTATTTT.

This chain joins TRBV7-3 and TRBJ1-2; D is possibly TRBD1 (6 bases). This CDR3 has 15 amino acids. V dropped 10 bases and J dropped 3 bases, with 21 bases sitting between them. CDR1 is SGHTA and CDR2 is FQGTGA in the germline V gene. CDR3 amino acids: CATNSSRGGDYGYTF. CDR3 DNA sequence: TGTGCCACCAATAGCTCGCGCGGGGGCGACTATGGCTACACCTTC.

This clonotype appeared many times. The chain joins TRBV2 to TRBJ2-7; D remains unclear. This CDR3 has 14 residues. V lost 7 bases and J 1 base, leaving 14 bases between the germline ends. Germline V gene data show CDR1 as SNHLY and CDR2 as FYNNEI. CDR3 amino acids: CASMTPLGSYEQYF. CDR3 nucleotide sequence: TGTGCCAGCATGACCCCCTTAGGGTCCTACGAGCAGTACTTC. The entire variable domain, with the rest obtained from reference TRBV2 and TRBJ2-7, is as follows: EPEVTQTPSHQVTQMGQEVILRCVPISNHLYFYWYRQILGQKVEFLVSFYNNEISEKSEIFDDQFSVERPDGSNFTLKIRSTKLEDSAMYFCASMTPLGSYEQYFGPGTRLTVT.

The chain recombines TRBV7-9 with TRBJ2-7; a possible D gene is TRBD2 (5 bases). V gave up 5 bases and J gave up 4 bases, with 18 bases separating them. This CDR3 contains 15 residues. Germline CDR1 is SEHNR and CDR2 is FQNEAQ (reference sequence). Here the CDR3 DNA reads TGTGCCAGCAGCATAGGCGCGACTAATTTATACGAGCAGTACTTC. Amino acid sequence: CASSIGATNLYEQYF.

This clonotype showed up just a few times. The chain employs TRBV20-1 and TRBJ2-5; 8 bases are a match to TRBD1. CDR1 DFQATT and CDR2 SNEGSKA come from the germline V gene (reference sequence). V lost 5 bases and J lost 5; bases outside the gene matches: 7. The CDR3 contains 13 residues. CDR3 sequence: CSARRTGMETQYF. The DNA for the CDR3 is TGCAGTGCTCGGCGGACAGGGATGGAGACCCAGTACTTC.